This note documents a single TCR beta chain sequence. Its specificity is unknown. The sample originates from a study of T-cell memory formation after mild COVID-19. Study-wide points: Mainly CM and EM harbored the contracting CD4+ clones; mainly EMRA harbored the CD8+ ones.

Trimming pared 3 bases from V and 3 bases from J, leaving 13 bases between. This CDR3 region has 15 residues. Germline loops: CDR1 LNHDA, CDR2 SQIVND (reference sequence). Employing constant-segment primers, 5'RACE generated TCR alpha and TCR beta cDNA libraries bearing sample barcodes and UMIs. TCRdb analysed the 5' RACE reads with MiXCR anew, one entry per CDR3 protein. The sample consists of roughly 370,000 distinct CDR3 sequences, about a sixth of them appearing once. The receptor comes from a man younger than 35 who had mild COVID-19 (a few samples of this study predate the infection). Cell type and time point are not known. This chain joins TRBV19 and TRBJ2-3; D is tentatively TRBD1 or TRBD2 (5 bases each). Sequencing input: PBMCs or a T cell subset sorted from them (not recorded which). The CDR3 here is CASSIGVGDTDTQYF. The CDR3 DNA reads TGTGCCAGTAGTATCGGGGTAGGGGATACAGATACGCAGTATTTT.